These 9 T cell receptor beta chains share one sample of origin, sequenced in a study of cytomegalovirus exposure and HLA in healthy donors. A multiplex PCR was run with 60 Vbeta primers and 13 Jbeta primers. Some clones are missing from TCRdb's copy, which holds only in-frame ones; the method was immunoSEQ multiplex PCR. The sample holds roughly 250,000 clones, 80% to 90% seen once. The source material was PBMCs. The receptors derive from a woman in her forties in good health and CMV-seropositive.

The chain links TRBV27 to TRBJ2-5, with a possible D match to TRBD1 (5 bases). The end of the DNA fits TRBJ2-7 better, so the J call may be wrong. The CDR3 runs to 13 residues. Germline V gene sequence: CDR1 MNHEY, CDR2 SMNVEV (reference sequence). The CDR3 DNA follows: TGTGCCAGCAGCCCCCGGCAGGGTTACGAGCAGTACTTC. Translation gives CASSPRQGYEQYF.

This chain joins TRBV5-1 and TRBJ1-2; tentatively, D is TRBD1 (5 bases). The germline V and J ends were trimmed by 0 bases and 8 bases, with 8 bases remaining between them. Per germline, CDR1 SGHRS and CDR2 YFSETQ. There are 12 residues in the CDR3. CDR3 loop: CASSLGAGGYTF. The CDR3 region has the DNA TGCGCCAGCAGCTTGGGGGCAGGGGGCTACACCTTC.

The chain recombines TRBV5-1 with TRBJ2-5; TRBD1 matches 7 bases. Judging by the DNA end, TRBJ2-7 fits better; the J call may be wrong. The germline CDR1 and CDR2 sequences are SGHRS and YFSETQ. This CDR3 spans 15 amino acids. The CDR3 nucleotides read TGCGCCAGCAGCTTAAATCCGGGACAGAGCTACGAGCAGTACTTC. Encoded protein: CASSLNPGQSYEQYF.

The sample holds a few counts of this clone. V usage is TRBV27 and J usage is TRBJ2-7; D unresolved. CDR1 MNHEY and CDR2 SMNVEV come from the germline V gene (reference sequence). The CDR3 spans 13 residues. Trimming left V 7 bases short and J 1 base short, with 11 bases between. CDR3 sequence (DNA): TGTGCCAGCAAGGAAAACGGGTCCTACGAGCAGTACTTC. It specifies CASKENGSYEQYF.

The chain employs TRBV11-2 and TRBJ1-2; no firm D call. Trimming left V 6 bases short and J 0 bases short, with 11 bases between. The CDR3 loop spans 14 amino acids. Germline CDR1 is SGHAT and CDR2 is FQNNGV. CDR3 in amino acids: CASSVIGSNYGYTF. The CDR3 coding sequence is TGTGCCAGCAGTGTCATCGGTTCTAACTATGGCTACACCTTC.

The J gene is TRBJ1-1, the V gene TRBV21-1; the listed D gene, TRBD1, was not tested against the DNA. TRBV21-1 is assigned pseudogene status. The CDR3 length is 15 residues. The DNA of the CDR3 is TGTGCCAGCAGCAAAGAGGGCAGGGGGGAAACTGAAGCTTTCTTT. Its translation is CASSKEGRGETEAFF.

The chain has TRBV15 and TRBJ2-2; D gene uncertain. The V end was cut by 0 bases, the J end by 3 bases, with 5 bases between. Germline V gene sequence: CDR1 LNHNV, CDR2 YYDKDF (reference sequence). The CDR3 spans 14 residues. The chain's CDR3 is CATSRDIYTGELFF. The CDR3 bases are TGTGCCACCAGCAGAGATATCTACACCGGGGAGCTGTTTTTT.

The CDR3 nucleotides read TGTGCCAGCAGCTTACGGGGGGATAGCGGAAGAGTCGATGAGCAGTTCTTC. Amino acids: CASSLRGDSGRVDEQFF. The V gene is TRBV7-9, the J gene TRBJ2-1; 7 bases agree with TRBD2. Looked up from germline, CDR1 is SEHNR and CDR2 is FQNEAQ (reference sequence). The CDR3 has 17 amino acids. V shed 2 bases and J 8 bases; nucleotides not matched to a gene: 15.

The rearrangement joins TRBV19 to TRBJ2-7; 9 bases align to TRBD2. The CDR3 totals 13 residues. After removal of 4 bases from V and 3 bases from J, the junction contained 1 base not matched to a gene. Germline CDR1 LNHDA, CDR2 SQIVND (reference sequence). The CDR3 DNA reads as TGTGCCAGTAGTAGCGGGAGGGACTACGAGCAGTACTTC. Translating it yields CASSSGRDYEQYF. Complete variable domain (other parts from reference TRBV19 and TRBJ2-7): DGGITQSPKYLFRKEGQNVTLSCEQNLNHDAMYWYRQDPGQGLRLIYYSQIVNDFQKGDIAEGYSVSREKKESFPLTVTSAQKNPTAFYLCASSSGRDYEQYFGPGTRLTVT.